The text below deals with one T cell receptor (beta chain). Its antigen is not known. Only in-frame clones appear in the TCRdb table, and some are missing; sequencing was by immunoSEQ multiplex PCR. The repertoire includes fewer than 65,000 clones, more than 75% of them detected once, and about 4.5% sits in the top ten. The entry originates in a study of identifying expanded T cells in peripheral blood. Study results and caveats: Variance in clone template counts between approximately two-week samples significantly increased with total template count across all healthy donors. Differentially abundant clones: roughly 1.2 between replicates, 16.4 at two to three weeks, around 20 at four.

Deletions cut 5 bases from V and 1 base from J, with 13 bases between. The germline CDR1 and CDR2 sequences are SNHLY and FYNNEI. This CDR3 contains 15 residues. Sequenced input: blood. The chain links TRBV2 to TRBJ2-3; maybe TRBD1 (7 bases). This sequence originates from a person between 18 and 75 years old in good health. As DNA, the CDR3 is TGTGCCAGCAGTCCAGGGGGGCTCCGCACAGATACGCAGTATTTT. It translates to CASSPGGLRTDTQYF.